This T cell receptor (beta chain) was profiled in a study of graft-versus-host responses after intestinal transplantation. In the study overall: Every transplant recipient was induced with anti-thymocyte globulin, then maintained on tacrolimus and steroids for two to three years.

General observations from the study: Among recipient marrow samples, GvH clones were found; some appeared first in ileum or blood. Early post-transplant declines in HvG were associated with peak levels of circulating GvH clones.

On this clone itself: Its antigen is as yet unknown.

Here immunoSEQ multiplex PCR was the method, and the copy in TCRdb shows in-frame clones only, minus some. The sample has approximately 25,000 clones; 82% are singletons. Germline V CDR1 and CDR2: SGHRS, YFSETQ. V was clipped by 4 bases and J by 1 base; unmatched bases: 4. The CDR3 covers 15 residues. The sequences come from unstimulated CD8+ T cells sorted from spleen or lymph node cells, collected before transplant. This TCR was sampled from a human donor who was the organ donor for an intestinal transplant. The gene calls are TRBV5-1 and TRBJ1-1; 10 nucleotides align to TRBD1. The CDR3 sequence is CASSLTGGGNTEAFF. In DNA, the CDR3 is TGCGCCAGCAGCCTGACAGGGGGCGGGAACACTGAAGCTTTCTTT.